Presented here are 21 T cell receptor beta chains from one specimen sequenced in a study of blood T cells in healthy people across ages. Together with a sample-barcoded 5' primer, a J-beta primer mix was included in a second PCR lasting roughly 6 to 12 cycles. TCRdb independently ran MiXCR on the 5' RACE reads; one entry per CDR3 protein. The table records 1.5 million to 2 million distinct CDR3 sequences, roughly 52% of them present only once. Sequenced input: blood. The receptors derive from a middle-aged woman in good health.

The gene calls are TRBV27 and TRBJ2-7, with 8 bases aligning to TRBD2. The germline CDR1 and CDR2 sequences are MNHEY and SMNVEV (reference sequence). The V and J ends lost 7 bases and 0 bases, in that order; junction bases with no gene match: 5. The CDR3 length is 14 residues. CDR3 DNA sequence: TGTGCCAGCAAGGACGGGGGGGCCTCCTACGAGCAGTACTTC. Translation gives CASKDGGASYEQYF.

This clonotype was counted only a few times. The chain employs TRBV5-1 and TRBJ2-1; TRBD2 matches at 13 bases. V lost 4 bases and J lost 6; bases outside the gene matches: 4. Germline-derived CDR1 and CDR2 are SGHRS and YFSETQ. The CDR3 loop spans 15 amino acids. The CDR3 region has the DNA TGCGCCAGCAGCCAGACTAGCGGGGGGCCCAATGAGCAGTTCTTC. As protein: CASSQTSGGPNEQFF.

In nucleotides, the CDR3 is TGTGCCAGCAGCGCTGGAGACAGATCCTACGAGCAGTACTTC. This encodes CASSAGDRSYEQYF. This chain uses TRBV9 with TRBJ2-7; tentatively, D is TRBD1 (5 bases). V was cut by 3 bases and J by 1 base, with 11 bases left in between. The CDR3 is made up of 14 amino acids. Germline values: CDR1 SGDLS, CDR2 YYNGEE.

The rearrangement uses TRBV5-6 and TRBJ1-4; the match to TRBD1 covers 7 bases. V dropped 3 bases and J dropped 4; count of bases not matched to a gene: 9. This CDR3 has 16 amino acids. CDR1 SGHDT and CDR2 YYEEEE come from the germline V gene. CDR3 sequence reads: CASSSVRDRVNEKLFF. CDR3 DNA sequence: TGTGCCAGCAGCTCGGTCAGGGACAGAGTTAATGAAAAACTGTTTTTT.

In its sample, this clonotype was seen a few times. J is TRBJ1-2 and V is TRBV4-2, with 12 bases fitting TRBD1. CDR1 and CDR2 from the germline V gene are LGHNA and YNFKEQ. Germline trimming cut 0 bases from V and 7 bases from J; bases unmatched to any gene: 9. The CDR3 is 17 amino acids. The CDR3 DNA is TGTGCCAGCAGCCAAGATCGTGGGACAGGGGGCAAGGCTGGCTACACCTTC. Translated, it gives CASSQDRGTGGKAGYTF.

This CDR3 reads CASHFTSGPSYEQYF. The CDR3 nucleotides read TGTGCCAGCCATTTTACCTCAGGGCCCTCCTACGAGCAGTACTTC. This rearrangement joins TRBV6-6 to TRBJ2-7; a possible D gene is TRBD1 (5 bases). V lost 8 bases, J lost 0 bases, and 17 bases lay in between. The length of the CDR3 is 15 residues. Looked up from germline, CDR1 is MNHNY and CDR2 is SVGAGI (reference sequence).

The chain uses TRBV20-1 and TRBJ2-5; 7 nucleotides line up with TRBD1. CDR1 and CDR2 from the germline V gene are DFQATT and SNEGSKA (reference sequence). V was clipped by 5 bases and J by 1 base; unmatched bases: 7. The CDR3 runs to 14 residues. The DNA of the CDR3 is TGCAGTGCTCTTCGGGGACAGACCCAAGAGACCCAGTACTTC. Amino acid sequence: CSALRGQTQETQYF.

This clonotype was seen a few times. CDR3 region: CASSLYAGGNSYNEQFF. The CDR3 bases are TGTGCCAGCAGCCTATATGCGGGGGGCAACTCCTACAATGAGCAGTTCTTC. This chain uses TRBV12-3 or TRBV12-4 with TRBJ2-1; 8 bases are shared with TRBD2. After removal of 6 bases from V and 0 bases from J, the junction contained 10 bases not matched to a gene. This CDR3 is built from 17 residues.

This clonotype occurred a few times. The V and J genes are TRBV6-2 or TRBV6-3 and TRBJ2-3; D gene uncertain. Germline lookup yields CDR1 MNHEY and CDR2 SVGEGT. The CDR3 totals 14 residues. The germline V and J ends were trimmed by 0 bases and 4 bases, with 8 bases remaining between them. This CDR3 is CASSYSRFPDTQYF. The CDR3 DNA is TGTGCCAGCAGTTACTCGAGGTTCCCAGATACGCAGTATTTT.

As DNA, the CDR3 is TGTGCCAGCAGTTTATTGGGTGCCCCTACCCCCCTTGTACATGGCTACACCTTC. Translation gives CASSLLGAPTPLVHGYTF. The J gene is TRBJ1-2, the V gene TRBV28; D uncertain. V was shortened by 1 base and J by 6 bases, with 24 bases between the two germline ends. Per the germline V gene, CDR1 is MDHEN and CDR2 is SYDVKM. This CDR3 comprises 18 residues.

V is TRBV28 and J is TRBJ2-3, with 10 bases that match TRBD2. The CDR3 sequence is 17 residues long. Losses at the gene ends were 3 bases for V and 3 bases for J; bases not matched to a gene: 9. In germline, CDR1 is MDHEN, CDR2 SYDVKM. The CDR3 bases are TGTGCCAGCAGTTTTGAGGTAGCGGGGGGTGTGACAGATACGCAGTATTTT. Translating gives CASSFEVAGGVTDTQYF.

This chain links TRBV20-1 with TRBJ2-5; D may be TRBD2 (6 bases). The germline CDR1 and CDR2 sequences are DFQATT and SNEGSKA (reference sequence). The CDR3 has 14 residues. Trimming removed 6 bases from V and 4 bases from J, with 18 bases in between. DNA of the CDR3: TGCAGTGCGTCCGGGGGTGGGGACGGAGAGACCCAGTACTTC. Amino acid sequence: CSASGGGDGETQYF.

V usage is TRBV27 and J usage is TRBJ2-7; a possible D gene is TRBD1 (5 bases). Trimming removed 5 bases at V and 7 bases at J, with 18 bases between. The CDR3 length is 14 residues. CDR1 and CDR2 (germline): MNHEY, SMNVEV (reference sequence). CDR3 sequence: CASSLNRNSREQYF. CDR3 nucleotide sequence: TGTGCCAGCAGTCTCAACAGGAATTCTCGGGAGCAGTACTTC.

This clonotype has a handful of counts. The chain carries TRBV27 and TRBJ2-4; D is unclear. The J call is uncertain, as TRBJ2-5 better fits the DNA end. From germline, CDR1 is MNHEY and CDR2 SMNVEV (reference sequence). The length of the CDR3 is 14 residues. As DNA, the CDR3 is TGTGCCAGCAGTTTATTAGACACTTCGGAGACCCAGTACTTC. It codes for CASSLLDTSETQYF.

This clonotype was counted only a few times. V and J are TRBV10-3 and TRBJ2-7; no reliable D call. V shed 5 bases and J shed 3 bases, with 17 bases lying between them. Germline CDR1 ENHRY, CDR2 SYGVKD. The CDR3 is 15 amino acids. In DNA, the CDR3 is TGTGCCATCAGTCCCCGCGAAAGGGCAGACTACGAGCAGTACTTC. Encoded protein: CAISPRERADYEQYF.

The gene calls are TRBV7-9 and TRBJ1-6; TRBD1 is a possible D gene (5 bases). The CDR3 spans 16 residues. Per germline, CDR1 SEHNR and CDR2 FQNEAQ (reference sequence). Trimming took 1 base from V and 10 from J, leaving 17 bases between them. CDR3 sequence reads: CASSLGGGGTGSPLHF. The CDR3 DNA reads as TGTGCCAGCAGCTTAGGGGGCGGGGGAACAGGATCACCCCTCCACTTT.

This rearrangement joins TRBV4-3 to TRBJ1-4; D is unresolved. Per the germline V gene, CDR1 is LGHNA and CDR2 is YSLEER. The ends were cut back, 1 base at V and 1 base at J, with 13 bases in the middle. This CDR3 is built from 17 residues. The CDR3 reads CASSQAPTGLTNEKLFF. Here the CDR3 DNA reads TGCGCCAGCAGCCAAGCTCCCACCGGGTTAACTAATGAAAAACTGTTTTTT.

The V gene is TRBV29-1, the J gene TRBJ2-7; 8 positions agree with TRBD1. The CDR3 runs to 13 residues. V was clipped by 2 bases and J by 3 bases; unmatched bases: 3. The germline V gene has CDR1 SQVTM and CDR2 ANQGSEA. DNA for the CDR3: TGCAGCGTTGAACGACAGGGGTTCTACGAGCAGTACTTC. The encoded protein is CSVERQGFYEQYF.

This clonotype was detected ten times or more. The CDR3 DNA reads TGTGCCAGCAGTTCCCGCCACCGACTAGCGGGGGCCCACAATGAGCAGTTCTTC. Its protein product is CASSSRHRLAGAHNEQFF. The genes are TRBV6-2 or TRBV6-3 and TRBJ2-1; TRBD2 agrees at 12 bases. The V segment lost 4 bases and the J segment 5 bases; nucleotides outside the gene matches: 12. The germline gives CDR1 MNHEY, CDR2 SVGEGT. CDR3 length equals 18 residues.

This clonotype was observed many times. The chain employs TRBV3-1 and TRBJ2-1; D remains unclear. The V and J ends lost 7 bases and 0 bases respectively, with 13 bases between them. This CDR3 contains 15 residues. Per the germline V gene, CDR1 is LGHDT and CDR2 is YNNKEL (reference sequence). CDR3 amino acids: CASTPRVPSYNEQFF. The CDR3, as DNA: TGTGCCAGCACTCCGAGAGTCCCCTCCTACAATGAGCAGTTCTTC.

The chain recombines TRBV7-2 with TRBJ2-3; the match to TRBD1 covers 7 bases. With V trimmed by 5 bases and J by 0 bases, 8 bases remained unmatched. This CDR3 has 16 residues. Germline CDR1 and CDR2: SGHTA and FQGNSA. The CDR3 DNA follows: TGTGCCAGCAGCCGTTTACAGGGGACAAGCACAGATACGCAGTATTTT. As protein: CASSRLQGTSTDTQYF.